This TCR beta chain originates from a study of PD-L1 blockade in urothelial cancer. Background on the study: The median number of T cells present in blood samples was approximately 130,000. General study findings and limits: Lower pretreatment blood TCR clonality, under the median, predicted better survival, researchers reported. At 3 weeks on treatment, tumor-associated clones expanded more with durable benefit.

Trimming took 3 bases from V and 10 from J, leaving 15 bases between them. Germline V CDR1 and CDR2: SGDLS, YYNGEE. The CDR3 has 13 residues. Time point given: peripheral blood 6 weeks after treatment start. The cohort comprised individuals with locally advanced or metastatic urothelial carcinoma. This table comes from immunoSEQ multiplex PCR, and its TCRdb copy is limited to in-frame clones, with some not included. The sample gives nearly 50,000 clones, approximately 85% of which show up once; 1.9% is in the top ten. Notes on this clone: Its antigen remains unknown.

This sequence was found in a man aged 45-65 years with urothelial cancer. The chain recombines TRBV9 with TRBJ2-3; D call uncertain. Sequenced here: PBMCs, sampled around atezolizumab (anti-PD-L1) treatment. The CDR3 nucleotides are TGTGCCAGCAGCGCATCGACTGAAATTGCGCAGTATTTT. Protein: CASSASTEIAQYF.